Below are 28 T cell receptor beta chains sequenced from a single sample in a study of beta chain features in type 1 diabetes. Findings and caveats of the study: Among patients with Type 1 diabetes, TCRB CDR3s were moderately but significantly shorter in every one of the four CD4+ subsets.

No cognate antigen is known for these TCRs. The sequenced template was cDNA made from the entire isolated RNA. Profiling relied on immunoSEQ multiplex PCR, and the TCRdb table lists in-frame clones only, not all of them. The repertoire holds about 160,000 clones, just over 8% seen once, with around 0.56% in the top ten. The specimen was central memory CD4+ T cells from blood. These receptors came from a young woman with type 1 diabetes.

The chain couples TRBV5-1 to TRBJ2-5, with TRBD2 matching over 8 bases. Germline CDR1 reads SGHRS; CDR2 reads YFSETQ. V dropped 0 bases and J dropped 2; count of bases not matched to a gene: 6. This CDR3 has 16 residues. The CDR3 loop reads CASSLAAGGLQETQYF. For the CDR3, the DNA is TGCGCCAGCAGCTTGGCGGCGGGGGGTCTACAAGAGACCCAGTACTTC. The entire variable domain, with the rest obtained from reference TRBV5-1 and TRBJ2-5, is as follows: KAGVTQTPRYLIKTRGQQVTLSCSPISGHRSVSWYQQTPGQGLQFLFEYFSETQRNKGNFPGRFSGRQFSNSRSEMNVSTLELGDSALYLCASSLAAGGLQETQYFGPGTRLLVL.

This clone was detected many times. CDR3 in amino acids: CASKQGSETQYF. DNA for the CDR3: TGTGCCAGCAAGCAGGGGTCAGAGACCCAGTACTTC. The chain recombines TRBV28 with TRBJ2-5, with a possible D match to TRBD1 (6 bases). CDR1 is MDHEN, CDR2 SYDVKM, per germline. Between the trimmed V and J ends, which lost 7 bases and 4 bases, there was a span of 10 bases. This CDR3 is built from 12 residues.

In its sample, this clone was seen many times. The V and J genes are TRBV21-1 and TRBJ2-5; the D call TRBD2 from the table was never checked on the DNA. TRBV21-1 is classified as a pseudogene. The CDR3 spans 16 residues. The CDR3 region is CASSKVIAGETETQYF. The CDR3 DNA reads as TGTGCCAGCAGCAAAGTGATAGCGGGTGAAACGGAGACCCAGTACTTC.

This clone was picked up a small number of times. The genes are TRBV2 and TRBJ1-4, with a tentative D call TRBD1 (5 bases). Germline V gene lookup returns CDR1 SNHLY and CDR2 FYNNEI. This CDR3 has 12 amino acids. Between the trimmed V and J ends, which lost 8 bases and 4 bases, there was a span of 8 bases. CDR3 sequence: CASDRNNEKLFF. As DNA, the CDR3 is TGTGCCAGCGACAGAAATAATGAAAAACTGTTTTTT.

In its sample, this clone was seen many times. The chain couples TRBV7-9 to TRBJ2-1, with no clear D. The CDR3 is made up of 11 amino acids. In germline, CDR1 is SEHNR, CDR2 FQNEAQ (reference sequence). The V and J ends lost 3 bases and 6 bases respectively, with 3 bases between them. The DNA for the CDR3 is TGTGCCAGCAGCTTGCGCAATGAGCAGTTCTTC. Protein: CASSLRNEQFF.

The chain is built from TRBV5-1 and TRBJ2-2, with D possibly matching TRBD2 (5 bases). This CDR3 is built from 13 residues. V was clipped by 7 bases and J by 6 bases, with 13 bases between them. Germline values: CDR1 SGHRS, CDR2 YFSETQ. CDR3: CASVATNAGELFF. CDR3 sequence (DNA): TGCGCCAGCGTCGCGACTAACGCCGGGGAGCTGTTTTTT.

J is TRBJ2-1 and V is TRBV14; TRBD2 matches at 8 bases. The length of the CDR3 is 13 residues. Germline V gene lookup returns CDR1 SGHDN and CDR2 FVKESK. V lost 4 bases to trimming and J lost 10 bases; unmatched junction nucleotides: 6. In DNA, the CDR3 is TGTGCCAGCAGCCCCCAGATAGCGGGAGAGCAGTTCTTC. Its translation is CASSPQIAGEQFF.

This chain joins TRBV10-2 and TRBJ2-7; D is ambiguous. The germline V gene encodes CDR1 WSHSY and CDR2 SAAADI. This CDR3 is 13 amino acids long. V was shortened by 0 bases and J by 5 bases, with 8 bases between the two germline ends. This CDR3 reads CASSESGRDEQYF. The DNA for the CDR3 is TGCGCCAGCAGTGAGTCTGGTCGGGACGAGCAGTACTTC.

The V gene is TRBV19, the J gene TRBJ1-5; 8 bases are shared with TRBD1. J lost 4 bases, V lost 5 bases, and 7 bases had no gene match. The CDR3 loop spans 15 amino acids. Germline loops: CDR1 LNHDA, CDR2 SQIVND (reference sequence). The CDR3 nucleotides read TGTGCCAGTAGTCCGGACAGGGCTGATAATCAGCCCCAGCATTTT. Residues: CASSPDRADNQPQHF. Full variable domain (rest looked up from reference TRBV19 and TRBJ1-5): DGGITQSPKYLFRKEGQNVTLSCEQNLNHDAMYWYRQDPGQGLRLIYYSQIVNDFQKGDIAEGYSVSREKKESFPLTVTSAQKNPTAFYLCASSPDRADNQPQHFGDGTRLSIL.

With respect to this clone: Other DNA sequences in this specimen translate into the identical CDR3. The rearrangement links TRBV4-3 to TRBJ2-7; 9 nucleotides match TRBD1. The V gene's germline CDR1 is LGHNA and CDR2 YSLEER. J lost 2 bases, V lost 2 bases, and 7 bases had no gene match. This CDR3 is 16 amino acids long. The CDR3 bases are TGCGCCAGCAGCCAATCTCCGGGACAGGGCACCTACGAGCAGTACTTC. Encoded protein: CASSQSPGQGTYEQYF.

V usage is TRBV7-2 and J usage is TRBJ2-1, with 11 bases identical to TRBD2. The CDR3 covers 17 residues. The V and J ends lost 6 bases and 3 bases, in that order; junction bases with no gene match: 10. The germline V gene encodes CDR1 SGHTA and CDR2 FQGNSA. In DNA form, the CDR3 reads TGTGCCAGCAGTAGGATCCCGGGACTAGCGGTCTACAATGAGCAGTTCTTC. It encodes CASSRIPGLAVYNEQFF.

This clone turned up a few times. The chain has TRBV4-3 and TRBJ2-7; a weak D match, TRBD2 (5 bases). V lost 5 bases, J lost 0 bases, and 14 bases lay in between. The CDR3 totals 15 residues. Germline lookup yields CDR1 LGHNA and CDR2 YSLEER. The DNA for the CDR3 is TGCGCCAGCAGCTACCGGTGGGAGAGCTCCTACGAGCAGTACTTC. Encoded protein: CASSYRWESSYEQYF.

The chain carries TRBV6-5 and TRBJ2-7; 10 nucleotides match TRBD2. Trimming took 6 bases from V and 3 from J; bases not matched to a gene: 8. This CDR3 comprises 15 residues. Germline CDR1 is MNHEY and CDR2 is SVGAGI. In DNA, the CDR3 is TGTGCCAGCAGCCGTTTAGCGGGAGGCTTCTACGAGCAGTACTTC. It specifies CASSRLAGGFYEQYF.

This clone was recorded a few times. The chain links TRBV4-2 to TRBJ1-1; no clear D. This CDR3 region has 15 residues. The V gene lost 0 bases and the J gene lost 5 bases, with 13 bases spanning the gap. The germline gives CDR1 LGHNA, CDR2 YNFKEQ. DNA of the CDR3: TGTGCCAGCAGCCAAGAAGGGCTCGGAGGGACTGAAGCTTTCTTT. It is translated as CASSQEGLGGTEAFF.

This sequence joins TRBV9 and TRBJ1-1; TRBD1 aligns across 7 bases. CDR1 is SGDLS, CDR2 YYNGEE, per germline. With V trimmed by 10 bases and J by 11 bases, 8 bases remained unmatched. The CDR3 loop spans 10 amino acids. The CDR3 region has the DNA TGTGCCGGGCGGGGACAGTGGGCTTTCTTT. Encoded protein: CAGRGQWAFF. Based on the CDR3 plus reference TRBV9 and TRBJ1-1, the full variable domain is DSGVTQTPKHLITATGQRVTLRCSPRSGDLSVYWYQQSLDQGLQFLIQYYNGEERAKGNILERFSAQQFPDLHSELNLSSLELGDSALYFCAGRGQWAFFGQGTRLTVV.

This clone has more than one count but fewer than ten. The chain combines TRBV9 with TRBJ2-5; D is possibly TRBD1 (5 bases). The ends were cut back, 0 bases at V and 4 bases at J, with 16 bases in the middle. The CDR3 spans 16 residues. The germline CDR1 and CDR2 sequences are SGDLS and YYNGEE. The DNA of the CDR3 is TGTGCCAGCAGCGTAGCCCCTTCGCAGGGTGGAGAGACCCAGTACTTC. It codes for CASSVAPSQGGETQYF.

This clone has a handful of counts. This sequence joins TRBV2 and TRBJ1-4; no reliable D call. V dropped 3 bases and J dropped 7 bases, with 9 bases sitting between them. The CDR3 contains 13 residues. From germline, CDR1 is SNHLY and CDR2 FYNNEI. CDR3 region: CASSERWSEKLFF. CDR3 DNA: TGTGCCAGCAGTGAGCGGTGGAGTGAAAAACTGTTTTTT.

This clone has just a few counts. The chain carries TRBV7-2 and TRBJ2-3; a possible D gene is TRBD2 (7 bases). The germline CDR1 and CDR2 sequences are SGHTA and FQGNSA. This CDR3 is 14 amino acids long. Deletions cut 6 bases from V and 5 bases from J, with 15 bases between. The CDR3 DNA reads TGTGCCAGCAGAAGGGGGGCGGGGGAAGATACGCAGTATTTT. It is translated as CASRRGAGEDTQYF.

This clone was seen a few times. J is TRBJ1-1 and V is TRBV5-1, with 7 bases matching TRBD1. Unmatched junction bases numbered 5, after V lost 2 bases and J lost 1 base. The CDR3 covers 15 residues. The germline CDR1 and CDR2 sequences are SGHRS and YFSETQ. For the CDR3, the DNA is TGCGCCAGCAGCTTTATCGGGACAGAGAACACTGAAGCTTTCTTT. Protein: CASSFIGTENTEAFF. Supplemented by reference TRBV5-1 and TRBJ1-1, the full variable domain reads KAGVTQTPRYLIKTRGQQVTLSCSPISGHRSVSWYQQTPGQGLQFLFEYFSETQRNKGNFPGRFSGRQFSNSRSEMNVSTLELGDSALYLCASSFIGTENTEAFFGQGTRLTVV.

The chain is built from TRBV25-1 and TRBJ2-7; TRBD1 aligns across 10 bases. CDR1 MGHDK and CDR2 SYGVNS come from the germline V gene. V was clipped by 4 bases and J by 7 bases; unmatched bases: 13. CDR3 size: 16 residues. DNA for the CDR3: TGTGCCAGCAGTGGGGGACAGGGGAGACAAGGTACGGAGCAGTACTTC. This translates into CASSGGQGRQGTEQYF.

This clone appeared a few times. The rearrangement uses TRBV4-2 and TRBJ1-1; the D gene is possibly TRBD1 (5 bases). This CDR3 has 14 amino acids. The V gene lost 0 bases and the J gene lost 5 bases, with 10 bases spanning the gap. Germline values: CDR1 LGHNA, CDR2 YNFKEQ. The CDR3 DNA is TGTGCCAGCAGCCAAGATACAGGCCGGACTGAAGCTTTCTTT. It encodes CASSQDTGRTEAFF.

This clone was observed a few times. This sequence joins TRBV4-3 and TRBJ1-4, with TRBD1 as a possible D gene (6 bases). The germline V and J ends were trimmed by 3 bases and 6 bases, with 14 bases remaining between them. From germline, CDR1 is LGHNA and CDR2 YSLEER. CDR3 length: 15 residues. CDR3 protein: CASSQRAGDDEKLFF. The CDR3 DNA follows: TGCGCCAGCAGCCAGCGGGCAGGGGATGATGAAAAACTGTTTTTT.

This clone occurred a few times. This chain uses TRBV30 with TRBJ2-7; 7 bases agree with TRBD1. After removal of 3 bases from V and 0 bases from J, the junction contained 11 bases not matched to a gene. Germline-derived CDR1 and CDR2 are GTSNPN and SVGIG (reference sequence). This CDR3 spans 16 amino acids. CDR3 DNA sequence: TGTGCCTGGAGAATAGAAGGGGGCCGCTCCTCCTACGAGCAGTACTTC. It codes for CAWRIEGGRSSYEQYF. The entire variable domain, with the rest obtained from reference TRBV30 and TRBJ2-7, is as follows: SQTIHQWPATLVQPVGSPLSLECTVEGTSNPNLYWYRQAAGRGLQLLFYSVGIGQISSEVPQNLSASRPQDRQFILSSKKLLLSDSGFYLCAWRIEGGRSSYEQYFGPGTRLTVT.

CDR3 amino acids: CASGLTPPDTQYF. DNA for the CDR3: TGTGCTAGTGGTTTGACTCCCCCAGATACGCAGTATTTT. The chain couples TRBV12-5 to TRBJ2-3; no clear D. Trimming took 2 bases from V and 4 from J, leaving 7 bases between them. CDR1 and CDR2 from the germline V gene are LGHNT and FRNRAP. The CDR3 has 13 residues.

The chain joins TRBV5-4 to TRBJ1-2; TRBD1 is a possible D gene (5 bases). Trimming stripped 0 bases from V and 6 bases from J, with 12 bases between. Germline V lookup: CDR1 SGHNT, CDR2 YYREEE (reference sequence). This CDR3 is 14 amino acids long. The CDR3 reads CASSLGPGGDGYTF. For the CDR3, the DNA is TGTGCCAGCAGCTTGGGCCCCGGGGGGGATGGCTACACCTTC.

This clone has more than one count but fewer than ten. The chain couples TRBV25-1 to TRBJ1-2, with D possibly being TRBD1 (5 bases). CDR3 size: 13 residues. Germline V gene data show CDR1 as MGHDK and CDR2 as SYGVNS. Trimming cost V 5 bases and J 6 bases, with 13 bases left between them. In nucleotides, the CDR3 is TGTGCCAGCAGTATAGCCGGGGGGGATGGCTACACCTTC. Its translation: CASSIAGGDGYTF.

The chain couples TRBV7-8 to TRBJ1-2; tentatively, D is TRBD1 (6 bases). Trimming shortened V by 5 bases and J by 8 bases, and 15 bases separated the two germline ends. CDR3 size: 13 residues. The germline V gene encodes CDR1 SGHVS and CDR2 FQNEAQ. The CDR3, as DNA: TGTGCCAGCAGCCTCGGGGGGGGCGCCGGCTACACCTTC. It yields the protein CASSLGGGAGYTF.

The chain couples TRBV30 to TRBJ1-4; D gene unclear. This CDR3 is 15 amino acids long. Per the germline V gene, CDR1 is GTSNPN and CDR2 is SVGIG (reference sequence). The ends were cut back, 2 bases at V and 8 bases at J, with 18 bases in the middle. CDR3: CAWSSGLGGMEKLFF. The DNA of the CDR3 is TGTGCCTGGAGTTCGGGTTTAGGAGGGATGGAAAAACTGTTTTTT. Variable domain in full (rest from reference TRBV30 and TRBJ1-4): SQTIHQWPATLVQPVGSPLSLECTVEGTSNPNLYWYRQAAGRGLQLLFYSVGIGQISSEVPQNLSASRPQDRQFILSSKKLLLSDSGFYLCAWSSGLGGMEKLFFGSGTQLSVL.